This T cell receptor (beta chain) was obtained from a study of technical replicates of blood from several donors. Only in-frame clones appear in the TCRdb table, and some are missing; sequencing was by immunoSEQ multiplex PCR. This table has approximately 99,000 clones, nearly 97% appearing once. The sample holds one count of this clone. V dropped 5 bases and J dropped 0; count of bases not matched to a gene: 10. Germline-derived CDR1 and CDR2 are MGHRA and YSYEKL. The CDR3 sequence is 18 residues long. This clonotype originated in a human donor in good health. This rearrangement joins TRBV4-1 to TRBJ1-4, with 9 nucleotides matching TRBD1. Sequenced material: T cells isolated from PBMCs. In DNA form, the CDR3 reads TGCGCCAGCAGCGATTACAGGGGGCCGACTGCAACTAATGAAAAACTGTTTTTT. Protein sequence: CASSDYRGPTATNEKLFF.